These 10 T cell receptor beta chains share one sample of origin, sequenced in a study of spatial heterogeneity in lung cancer. TCRdb recomputed calls from the 5' RACE reads with MiXCR, one row per CDR3 protein. The data contain 9,000 to 13,000 distinct CDR3 sequences, approximately 6.3% of them seen just once; the ten biggest clones take up under 30%. Time point: sample taken at primary tumor resection. Material: PBMCs, obtained at surgery. These TCRs come from a male donor with early-stage non-small cell lung cancer.

Ten or more counts support this clonotype. The rearrangement links TRBV20-1 to TRBJ1-6, with D perhaps TRBD1 (5 bases). Germline V gene lookup returns CDR1 DFQATT and CDR2 SNEGSKA (reference sequence). The CDR3 has 14 amino acids. The V gene lost 6 bases and the J gene lost 7 bases, with 16 bases spanning the gap. The CDR3 DNA is TGCAGTGCACGGTCGGCGGGGGGAAATTCACCCCTCCACTTT. Its translation: CSARSAGGNSPLHF.

This clonotype has a count of ten or more. The chain uses TRBV6-2 or TRBV6-3 and TRBJ1-3; no reliable D call. V lost 0 bases and J 0 bases, leaving 6 bases between the germline ends. The CDR3 runs to 15 residues. Looked up from germline, CDR1 is MNHEY and CDR2 is SVGEGT. CDR3 region: CASSYSSGSGNTIYF. CDR3 coding DNA: TGTGCCAGCAGTTACTCGAGCGGCTCTGGAAACACCATATATTTT.

This clonotype rates as medium-sized. The chain carries TRBV6-6 and TRBJ1-1, with D unresolved. CDR3 size: 13 residues. V shed 6 bases and J shed 5 bases, with 13 bases lying between them. Per germline, CDR1 MNHNY and CDR2 SVGAGI (reference sequence). The CDR3 nucleotides read TGTGCCAGCAGCCGGTCGTCTGGGACTGAAGCTTTCTTT. Protein product: CASSRSSGTEAFF.

This clonotype was seen ten or more times. The chain joins TRBV10-3 to TRBJ2-1; D perhaps matches TRBD1 (6 bases). This CDR3 region has 17 residues. The germline CDR1 and CDR2 sequences are ENHRY and SYGVKD. V was trimmed by 4 bases and J by 2 bases, leaving 18 bases between them. The CDR3 protein is CAISAHTDSHTYNEQFF. In DNA, the CDR3 is TGTGCCATCAGTGCCCATACGGACAGTCATACCTACAATGAGCAGTTCTTC.

Many counts were recorded for this clonotype. The chain carries TRBV7-2 and TRBJ1-1; 7 positions match TRBD1. Germline assignment: CDR1 SGHTA and CDR2 FQGNSA. The CDR3 sequence is 14 residues long. V dropped 5 bases and J dropped 2; count of bases not matched to a gene: 5. CDR3 in amino acids: CASSPRTGNTEAFF. The CDR3 coding sequence is TGTGCCAGCAGCCCCAGGACAGGCAACACTGAAGCTTTCTTT.

This clonotype was observed a handful of times. V is TRBV7-6 and J is TRBJ2-1, with D tentatively TRBD2 (5 bases). The germline V and J ends were trimmed by 1 base and 3 bases, with 13 bases remaining between them. Germline V gene sequence: CDR1 SGHVS, CDR2 FNYEAQ. CDR3 length equals 16 residues. In DNA, the CDR3 is TGTGCCAGCAGCTTAGAACCGCACGGGGTCTACAATGAGCAGTTCTTC. This translates into CASSLEPHGVYNEQFF.

This clonotype was recorded a few times. The rearrangement links TRBV28 to TRBJ2-3; 13 bases agree with TRBD2. Germline V gives CDR1 MDHEN, CDR2 SYDVKM. The CDR3 runs to 15 residues. The V gene end was trimmed by 5 bases and the J gene end by 5 bases; junction bases not matched to a gene: 4. The CDR3 DNA sequence: TGTGCCAGCAGTGGGACTAGCGGGATATTAGATACGCAGTATTTT. This sequence encodes CASSGTSGILDTQYF.

This clonotype was counted at least ten times. The chain combines TRBV7-9 with TRBJ2-7, with D maybe TRBD2 (6 bases). CDR3 length equals 12 residues. CDR1 and CDR2 (germline): SEHNR, FQNEAQ (reference sequence). The V end lost 4 bases, the J end lost 7 bases, and 11 bases lay between the germline ends. CDR3 coding DNA: TGTGCCAGCAGCTCCCAGGGAGGAGAGCAGTACTTC. Translation: CASSSQGGEQYF.

This clonotype is labeled large. The chain is built from TRBV4-1 and TRBJ2-1; 8 positions match TRBD1. The CDR3 consists of 18 residues. J was trimmed by 0 bases and V by 0 bases; bases with no gene match: 7. CDR1 MGHRA and CDR2 YSYEKL come from the germline V gene. CDR3 in amino acids: CASSQDYQGASSYNEQFF. CDR3 sequence (DNA): TGCGCCAGCAGCCAAGACTACCAGGGGGCAAGCTCCTACAATGAGCAGTTCTTC.

This clonotype showed up many times. The rearrangement links TRBV12-3 or TRBV12-4 to TRBJ1-1; D gene ambiguous. V lost 0 bases to trimming and J lost 0 bases, with 8 bases between them. The CDR3 is 15 amino acids. For the CDR3, the DNA is TGTGCCAGCAGTTTAGCTGAGGTTGTGAACACTGAAGCTTTCTTT. Its translation: CASSLAEVVNTEAFF.